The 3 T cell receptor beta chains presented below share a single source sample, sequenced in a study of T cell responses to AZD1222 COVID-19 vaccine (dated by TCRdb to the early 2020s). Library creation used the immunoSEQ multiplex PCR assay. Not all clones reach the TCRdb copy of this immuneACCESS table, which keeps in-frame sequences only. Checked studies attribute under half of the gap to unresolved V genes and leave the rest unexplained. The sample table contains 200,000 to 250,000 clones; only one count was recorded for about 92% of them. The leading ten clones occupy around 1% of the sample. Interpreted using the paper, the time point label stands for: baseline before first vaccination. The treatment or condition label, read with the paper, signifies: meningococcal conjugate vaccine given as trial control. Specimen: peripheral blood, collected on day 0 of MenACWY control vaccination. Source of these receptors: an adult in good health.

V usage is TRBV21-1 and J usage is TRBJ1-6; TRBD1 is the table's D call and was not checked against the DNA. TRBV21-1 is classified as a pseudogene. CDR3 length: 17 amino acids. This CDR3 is CASSKDQGYSYNSPLHF. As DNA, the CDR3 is TGTGCCAGCAGCAAAGATCAGGGGTACTCCTATAATTCACCCCTCCACTTT.

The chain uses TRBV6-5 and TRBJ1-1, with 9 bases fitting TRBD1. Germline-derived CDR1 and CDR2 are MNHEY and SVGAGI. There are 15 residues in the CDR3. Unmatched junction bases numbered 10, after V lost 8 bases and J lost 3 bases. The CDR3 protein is CASGGQGIRDTEAFF. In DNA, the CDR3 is TGTGCCAGCGGGGGACAGGGAATTAGGGACACTGAAGCTTTCTTT.

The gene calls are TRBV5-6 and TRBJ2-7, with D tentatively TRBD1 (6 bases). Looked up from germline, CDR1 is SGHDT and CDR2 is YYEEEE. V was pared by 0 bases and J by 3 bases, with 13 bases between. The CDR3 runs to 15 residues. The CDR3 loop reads CASSLVDRRDYEQYF. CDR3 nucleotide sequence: TGTGCCAGCAGCTTGGTGGACAGAAGGGACTACGAGCAGTACTTC.